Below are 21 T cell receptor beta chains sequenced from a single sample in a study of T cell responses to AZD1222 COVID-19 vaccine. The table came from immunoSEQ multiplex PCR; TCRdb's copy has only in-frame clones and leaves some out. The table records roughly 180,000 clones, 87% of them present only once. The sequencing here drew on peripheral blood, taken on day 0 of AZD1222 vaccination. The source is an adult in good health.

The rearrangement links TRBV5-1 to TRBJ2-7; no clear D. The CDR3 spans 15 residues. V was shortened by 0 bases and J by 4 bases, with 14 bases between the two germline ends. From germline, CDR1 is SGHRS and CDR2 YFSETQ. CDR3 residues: CASSLVPETPYEQYF. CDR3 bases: TGCGCCAGCAGCTTGGTTCCAGAGACGCCTTACGAGCAGTACTTC.

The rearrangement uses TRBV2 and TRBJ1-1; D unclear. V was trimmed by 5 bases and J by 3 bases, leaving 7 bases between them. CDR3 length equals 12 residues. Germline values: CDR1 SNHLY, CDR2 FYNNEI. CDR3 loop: CASSWGYTEAFF. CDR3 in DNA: TGTGCCAGCAGTTGGGGATACACTGAAGCTTTCTTT.

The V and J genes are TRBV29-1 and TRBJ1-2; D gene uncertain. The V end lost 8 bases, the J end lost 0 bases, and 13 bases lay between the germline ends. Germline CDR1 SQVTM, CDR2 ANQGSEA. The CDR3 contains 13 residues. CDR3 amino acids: CSTRKTANYGYTF. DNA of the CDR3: TGCAGCACCAGAAAAACGGCTAACTATGGCTACACCTTC.

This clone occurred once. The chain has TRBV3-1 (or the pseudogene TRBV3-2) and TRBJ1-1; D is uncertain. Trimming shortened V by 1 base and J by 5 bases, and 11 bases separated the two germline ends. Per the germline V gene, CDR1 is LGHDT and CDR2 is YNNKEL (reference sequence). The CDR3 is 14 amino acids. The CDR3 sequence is CASSQVGSGTEAFF. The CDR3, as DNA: TGTGCCAGCAGCCAAGTAGGCTCGGGTACTGAAGCTTTCTTT.

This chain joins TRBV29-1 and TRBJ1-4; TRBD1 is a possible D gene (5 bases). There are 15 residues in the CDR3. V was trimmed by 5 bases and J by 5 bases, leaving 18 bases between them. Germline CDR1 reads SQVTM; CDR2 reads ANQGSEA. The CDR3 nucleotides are TGCAGCGTTCTCTTTTCCGGGACCGTGAATGAAAAACTGTTTTTT. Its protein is CSVLFSGTVNEKLFF.

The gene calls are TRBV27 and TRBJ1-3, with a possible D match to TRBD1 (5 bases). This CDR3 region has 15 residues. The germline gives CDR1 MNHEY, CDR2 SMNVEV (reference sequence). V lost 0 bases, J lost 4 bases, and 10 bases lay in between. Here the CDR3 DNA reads TGTGCCAGCAGTTTATCGCAGGGTTCAGGAAACACCATATATTTT. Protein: CASSLSQGSGNTIYF.

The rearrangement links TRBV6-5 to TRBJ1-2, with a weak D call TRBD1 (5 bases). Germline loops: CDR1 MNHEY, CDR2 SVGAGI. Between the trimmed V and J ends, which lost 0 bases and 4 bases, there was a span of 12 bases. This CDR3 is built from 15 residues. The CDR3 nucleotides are TGTGCCAGCAGTTACTCGATGGGGGTGGCCTATGGCTACACCTTC. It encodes CASSYSMGVAYGYTF.

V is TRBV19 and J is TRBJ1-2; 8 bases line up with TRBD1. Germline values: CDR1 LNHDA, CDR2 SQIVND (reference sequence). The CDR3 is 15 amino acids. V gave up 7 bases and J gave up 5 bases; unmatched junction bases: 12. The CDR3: CASKTNRDRSYGYTF. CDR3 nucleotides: TGTGCCAGTAAGACCAACCGGGACAGGTCTTATGGCTACACCTTC.

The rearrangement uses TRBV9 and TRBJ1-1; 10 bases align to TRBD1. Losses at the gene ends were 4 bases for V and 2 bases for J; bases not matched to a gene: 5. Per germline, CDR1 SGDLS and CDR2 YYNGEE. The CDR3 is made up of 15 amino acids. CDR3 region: CASSSRTGGNTEAFF. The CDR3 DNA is TGTGCCAGCAGCTCCAGGACAGGGGGTAACACTGAAGCTTTCTTT.

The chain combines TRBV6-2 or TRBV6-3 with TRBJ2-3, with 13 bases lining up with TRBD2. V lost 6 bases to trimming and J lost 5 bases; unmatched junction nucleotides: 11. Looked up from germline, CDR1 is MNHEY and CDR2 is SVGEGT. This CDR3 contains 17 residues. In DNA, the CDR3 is TGTGCCAGCAGCCGTACTAGGACTAGCGGGAGAAGAGATACGCAGTATTTT. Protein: CASSRTRTSGRRDTQYF.

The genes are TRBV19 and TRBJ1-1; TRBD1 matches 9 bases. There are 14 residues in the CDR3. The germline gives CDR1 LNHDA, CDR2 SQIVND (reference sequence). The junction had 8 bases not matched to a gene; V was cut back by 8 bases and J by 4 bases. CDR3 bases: TGTGCCAGTGAAACCGGGACAGGGCTCACTGAAGCTTTCTTT. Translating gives CASETGTGLTEAFF.

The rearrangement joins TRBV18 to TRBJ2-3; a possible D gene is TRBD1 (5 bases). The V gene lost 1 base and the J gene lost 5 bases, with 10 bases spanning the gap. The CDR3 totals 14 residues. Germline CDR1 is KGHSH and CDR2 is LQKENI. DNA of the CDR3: TGTGCCAGCTCACCACTTCTACAGGTAGATACGCAGTATTTT. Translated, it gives CASSPLLQVDTQYF.

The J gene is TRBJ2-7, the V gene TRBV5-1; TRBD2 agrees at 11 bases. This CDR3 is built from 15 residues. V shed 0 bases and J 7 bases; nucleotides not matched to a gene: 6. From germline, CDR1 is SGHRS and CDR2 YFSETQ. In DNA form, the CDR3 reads TGCGCCAGCAGCTTGGTAGCGGGAGGGCCGGGAGAGCAGTACTTC. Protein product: CASSLVAGGPGEQYF.

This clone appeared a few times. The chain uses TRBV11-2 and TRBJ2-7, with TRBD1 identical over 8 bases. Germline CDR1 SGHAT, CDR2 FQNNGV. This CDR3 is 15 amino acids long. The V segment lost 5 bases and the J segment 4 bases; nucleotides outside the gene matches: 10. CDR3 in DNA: TGTGCCAGCAGCCGAGGGAGACAGGGGTCATACGAGCAGTACTTC. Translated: CASSRGRQGSYEQYF.

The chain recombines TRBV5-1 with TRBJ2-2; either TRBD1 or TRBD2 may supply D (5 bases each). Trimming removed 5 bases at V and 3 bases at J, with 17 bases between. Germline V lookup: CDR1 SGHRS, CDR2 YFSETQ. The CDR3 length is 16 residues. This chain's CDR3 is CASSSSGTIDTGELFF. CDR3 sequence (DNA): TGCGCCAGCAGTTCATCCGGGACGATAGACACCGGGGAGCTGTTTTTT.

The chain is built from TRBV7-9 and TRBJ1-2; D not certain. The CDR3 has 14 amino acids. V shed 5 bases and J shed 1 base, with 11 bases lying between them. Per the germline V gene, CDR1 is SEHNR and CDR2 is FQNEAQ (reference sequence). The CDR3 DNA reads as TGTGCCAGCAGCGTGTCCCAAGTTAACTATGGCTACACCTTC. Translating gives CASSVSQVNYGYTF.

The CDR3 here is CASSEVGNQPQHF. The CDR3 DNA reads TGTGCCAGCAGTGAAGTAGGTAATCAGCCCCAGCATTTT. The gene calls are TRBV6-1 and TRBJ1-5, with D unclear. V lost 1 base and J 4 bases, leaving 5 bases between the germline ends. From germline, CDR1 is MNHNS and CDR2 SASEGT. The CDR3 sequence is 13 residues long.

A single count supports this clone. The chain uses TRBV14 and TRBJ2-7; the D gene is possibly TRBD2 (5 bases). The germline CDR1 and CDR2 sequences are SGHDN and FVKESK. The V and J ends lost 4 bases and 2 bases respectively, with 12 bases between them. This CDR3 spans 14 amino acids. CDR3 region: CASSPEGVPYEQYF. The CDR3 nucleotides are TGTGCCAGCAGCCCCGAGGGAGTCCCCTACGAGCAGTACTTC.

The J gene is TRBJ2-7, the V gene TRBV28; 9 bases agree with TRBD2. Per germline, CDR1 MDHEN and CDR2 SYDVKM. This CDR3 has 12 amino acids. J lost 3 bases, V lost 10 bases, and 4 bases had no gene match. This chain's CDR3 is CATSGRFYEQYF. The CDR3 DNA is TGTGCCACAAGCGGGAGGTTCTACGAGCAGTACTTC.

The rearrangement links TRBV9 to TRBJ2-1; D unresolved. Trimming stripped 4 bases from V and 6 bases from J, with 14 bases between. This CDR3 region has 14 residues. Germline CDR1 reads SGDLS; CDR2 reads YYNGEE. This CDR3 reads CASSPSGRVNEQFF. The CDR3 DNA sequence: TGTGCCAGCAGCCCCTCAGGTAGAGTCAATGAGCAGTTCTTC.

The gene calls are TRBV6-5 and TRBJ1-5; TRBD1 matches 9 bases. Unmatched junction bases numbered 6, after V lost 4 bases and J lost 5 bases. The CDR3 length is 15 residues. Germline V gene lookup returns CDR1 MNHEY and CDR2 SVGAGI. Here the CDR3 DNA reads TGTGCCAGCAGTTCACAGGGGGCCCTTCATCAGCCCCAGCATTTT. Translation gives CASSSQGALHQPQHF.